Each of the 3 T cell receptor beta chains below was sequenced from the same sample in a study of siplizumab effects on memory and regulatory T cells. Measured with immunoSEQ multiplex PCR; TCRdb has only the in-frame clones, and not every one. The sample carries 90,000 to 130,000 clones, roughly 90% recorded once. The sample consisted of CD4+ T cells sorted from blood. These receptors originate from a human donor in good health.

The CDR3 protein is CASSFGAGGPTDTQYF. CDR3 DNA sequence: TGTGCCAGCAGCTTCGGGGCGGGAGGGCCTACAGATACGCAGTATTTT. The J gene is TRBJ2-3, the V gene TRBV7-3, with 9 bases lining up with TRBD2. The CDR3 totals 16 residues. Trimming removed 3 bases from V and 3 bases from J; junction bases left unmatched: 7. Germline CDR1 reads SGHTA; CDR2 reads FQGTGA.

The chain uses TRBV7-2 and TRBJ1-1; TRBD1 is a possible D gene (6 bases). Trimming took 3 bases from V and 0 from J, leaving 11 bases between them. The CDR3 is 15 amino acids. The V gene's germline CDR1 is SGHTA and CDR2 FQGNSA. DNA for the CDR3: TGTGCCAGCAGCTTCCTACAGGGTTTGAACACTGAAGCTTTCTTT. Protein sequence: CASSFLQGLNTEAFF.

The chain employs TRBV19 and TRBJ1-2, with 8 bases lining up with TRBD1. The V and J ends lost 8 bases and 2 bases, in that order; junction bases with no gene match: 7. The CDR3 totals 14 residues. Germline-derived CDR1 and CDR2 are LNHDA and SQIVND (reference sequence). The CDR3 DNA reads as TGTGCCAGTCAGTCCCAGGGGGCCAACTATGGCTACACCTTC. Amino acid sequence: CASQSQGANYGYTF.